This TCR beta chain was retrieved from a study of T cell responses to AZD1222 COVID-19 vaccine. The CDR3 totals 13 residues. Germline V lookup: CDR1 MNHEY, CDR2 SVGAGI. The V gene lost 6 bases and the J gene lost 4 bases, with 12 bases spanning the gap. Method: immunoSEQ multiplex PCR; TCRdb's copy keeps in-frame clones and lacks some. The table shows about 55,000 clones, with about four fifths occurring only once. V and J are TRBV6-5 and TRBJ1-2; no clear D. The sequence was collected from an adult in good health. The sequencing used peripheral blood, collected on day 0 of AZD1222 vaccination. The CDR3 bases are TGTGCCAGCAGCCCAGAGGTCGGCTATGGCTACACCTTC. Encoded protein: CASSPEVGYGYTF.